The clone carrying this T cell receptor beta chain was seen a few times. Its antigen remains unidentified. These data come from a study of response to subunit inactivated influenza vaccine. The CDR3 has 13 amino acids. Trimming stripped 5 bases from V and 4 bases from J, with 11 bases between. TCRdb re-analysed the RT-PCR reads in MiXCR, keeping a single row per CDR3 protein. Among more than 250,000 distinct CDR3 sequences listed, 20% to 25% were seen once. Notes on the study in general: Few additional T cells are recruited per seasonal influenza vaccination, authors suggested.

The clonotype comes from a man between 50 and 75 years old who received an inactivated influenza vaccine. The sequencing used PBMCs from blood, collected approximately 20 months after vaccination. The chain links TRBV12-3 or TRBV12-4 to TRBJ2-5; D might be TRBD1 or TRBD2, each matching 5 bases. The CDR3 spells CASSPPGGETQYF. The CDR3 DNA is TGTGCCAGCAGTCCGCCTGGGGGAGAGACCCAGTACTTC.